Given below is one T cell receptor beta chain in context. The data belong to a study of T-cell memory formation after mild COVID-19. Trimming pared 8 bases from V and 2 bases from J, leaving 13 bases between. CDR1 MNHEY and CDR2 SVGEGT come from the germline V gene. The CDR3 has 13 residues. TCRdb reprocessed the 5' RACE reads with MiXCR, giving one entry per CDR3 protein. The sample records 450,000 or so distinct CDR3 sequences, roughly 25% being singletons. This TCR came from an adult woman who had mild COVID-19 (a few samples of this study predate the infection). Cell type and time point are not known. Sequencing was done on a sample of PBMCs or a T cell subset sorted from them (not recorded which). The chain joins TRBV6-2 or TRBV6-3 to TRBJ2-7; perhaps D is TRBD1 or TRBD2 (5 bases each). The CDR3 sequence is CASWDGNTYEQYF. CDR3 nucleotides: TGTGCCAGCTGGGACGGGAATACCTACGAGCAGTACTTC.